The present T cell receptor beta chain was sequenced within a study of T and B cells in COVID-19 patients (dated by TCRdb to about 2020). Background on the whole study: Using TRB and IGH repertoire sequencing of peripheral blood, the study characterized adaptive immunity in COVID-19 patients who had active infection or had recovered. A recovered cohort was made up of 15 to 19 patients contributing 20 samples, mostly after mild to moderate COVID-19 managed as outpatients. The recovered cohort had a median age of roughly 34 years, compared with around 67 years in the active-infection cohort. Critical illness requiring mechanical ventilation or ECMO was present in about 55% of the 20 patients in the active-infection cohort. In the active-infection cohort, about 90% of the roughly 20 patients had comorbidities linked to unfavorable COVID-19 outcome. Over 7.5 million TCR sequences were analysed in a TCR and BCR sequence repository that covered around 34 patients and roughly 69 time points. A couple of patients were included in both the recovered and active cohorts because samples were available from active disease and after recovery. An age-matched reference group of approximately 39 healthy donors negative for COVID-19 antibodies served as the comparison for repertoire analyses. As many as 9 follow-up blood samples were collected from each patient, and in some individuals these samples spanned different disease stages. General findings and caveats noted by the study authors: The cohort was judged too small for assessing how HLA contributes to COVID-19 susceptibility or severity. The recovered cohort had 2,400 or so exclusive TCR clusters, including approximately 34 low-pGen clusters. In patients with COVID-19, the usage of TRBV/TRBJ genes was reported to be strongly skewed. Prospective validation of the reported TCR clusters was stated to be required before clinical use. TRB repertoires were highly clonal in active COVID-19, whereas diversity and richness at recovery rose above healthy donor levels. Blood samples obtained from mildly ill patients during symptoms, as well as early samples obtained from severe cases, were available only in scarce numbers. Specific T cell subsets (CD4+/Treg/CD8+) and sorted SARS-CoV-2-responsive or tetramer+ T cells had not yet been sequenced, with those experiments still ongoing.

TRB repertoires were amplified using about 230-550 ng of genomic DNA isolated from blood. For sequencing, an Illumina MiSeq was employed. TRB rearrangements were amplified by multiplex PCR with BIOMED2 TRB-A/B primer pools. Two consecutive PCRs added Illumina-compatible adapters and 7-nucleotide sample barcodes to the amplicons. Phusion HS II polymerase was used for all library PCRs. The amplicons were purified from gel with the NucleoSpin Gel and PCR Clean-up kit, measured on Qubit, and combined at 4 nM. Before Illumina next-generation sequencing, the quality of the amplicon pool was assessed on an Agilent 2100 Bioanalyzer. The authors' analysis ran thus. Annotation of TRB rearrangements was performed with MiXCR 3.0.8 using the default MiXCR reference library. Non-productive reads and sequences with fewer than 2 reads were removed, and each unique CDR3 nucleotide sequence was counted as one clone. R 3.5.1 was used to calculate clonality, diversity, richness and V-J gene usage. GLIPH2 was used for TCR clustering by CDR3 similarity, and generation probabilities were calculated by OLGA. Only GLIPH2 clusters containing at least four unique TCR clonotypes present in at least three individuals were kept. TCRdb passed the public sequencing reads through fastp at Q25 and MiXCR, retaining productive beta sequences. Rows with one shared CDR3 protein collapse into an entry with the most common genes and DNA. Clone size and V and J calls follow TCRdb, not the original study. Recorded for this sample are about 11,000 distinct CDR3 sequences; around a third of them occurred a single time. 15% to 20% of the sample is taken by the ten largest.

This clonotype counts as medium-sized (0.01 to 0.1%). Its antigen target is currently unknown. No base quality values were provided; no much bigger clone lies one nucleotide off. The cysteine opens and the phenylalanine closes a CDR3 of 14 amino acids. Left in the record is the CDR3 DNA by itself, 42 bases read in frame from the first base. The trim is 7 bases for V and 2 bases for J, with a gap of 17 bases between the germline ends. From a lookup of the germline V gene, CDR1 and CDR2 are SQVTM and ANQGSEA. This chain is built from TRBV29-1 and TRBJ1-2; the D gene cannot be resolved reliably. The TCR was taken from a human donor with active COVID-19. The sequencing sample was made of blood. The DNA sequence is TGCAGCGCCGATCTGGGAACTCGGAACTATGGCTACACCTTC. Its amino acids are CSADLGTRNYGYTF.